The clone carrying this T cell receptor beta chain was seen a handful of times. Its specificity is not known. The record originates from a study of OX40 agonist ivuxolimab in advanced cancers. Study overall: Eligibility rules accepted prior anti-PD-1, anti-PD-L1 or anti-CTLA-4 therapy, and 35% to 40% had some. General observations from the study: Near-lowest levels of clonal expansion characterized partial responders at 0.1-3.0 mg/kg. On average, a greater number of expanded clones characterised CD8+ T cells relative to CD4+.

This table comes from immunoSEQ multiplex PCR, and its TCRdb copy is limited to in-frame clones, with some not included. This table has tens of thousands of clones, 80% to 95% appearing once. The CDR3 length is 17 residues. Germline-derived CDR1 and CDR2 are SGHRS and YFSETQ. V was cut by 5 bases and J by 4 bases, with 19 bases left in between. The sequence was collected from an adult with an advanced solid tumor such as melanoma, head and neck, liver or kidney cancer. This chain uses TRBV5-1 with TRBJ1-6; no clear D gene. Sequencing was performed on CD4+ or CD8+ T cells sorted from blood, taken in a trial of the OX40 agonist ivuxolimab. CDR3: CASSSQSPAQYNSPLHF. DNA of the CDR3: TGCGCCAGCAGTTCCCAATCACCGGCACAGTATAATTCACCCCTCCACTTT.